Below, 8 T cell receptor beta chains from the same sample are listed, as sequenced in a study of T cell changes during pregnancy in multiple sclerosis. Produced via immunoSEQ multiplex PCR; TCRdb's table is partial and in-frame only. In the table there are about 62,000 clones, 93% of which are singletons. The starting material was CD8+ T cells from peripheral blood mononuclear cells, obtained in the second trimester of pregnancy. These receptors were collected from a female donor with multiple sclerosis, enrolled in a pregnancy study.

This clone is medium-sized by share. The rearrangement links TRBV7-9 to TRBJ1-1; 9 positions match TRBD1. V shed 5 bases and J 4 bases; nucleotides not matched to a gene: 5. The CDR3 loop spans 14 amino acids. Germline assignment: CDR1 SEHNR and CDR2 FQNEAQ (reference sequence). The CDR3 sequence is CASSPGTGPTEAFF. DNA of the CDR3: TGTGCCAGCAGCCCCGGGACAGGGCCCACTGAAGCTTTCTTT.

The chain joins TRBV27 to TRBJ2-1, with D possibly TRBD2 on 6 matching bases. V was clipped by 5 bases and J by 3 bases, with 8 bases between them. The CDR3 has 13 amino acids. Germline V gives CDR1 MNHEY, CDR2 SMNVEV (reference sequence). CDR3 nucleotide sequence: TGTGCCAGCAGTCTGGGACTCTACAATGAGCAGTTCTTC. This gives the protein CASSLGLYNEQFF.

This clone was seen a single time. The chain combines TRBV13 with TRBJ2-1; possible D gene TRBD2, 6 bases. V was shortened by 4 bases and J by 4 bases, with 17 bases between the two germline ends. CDR1 and CDR2 from the germline V gene are PRHDT and FYEKMQ (reference sequence). This CDR3 has 16 amino acids. CDR3 DNA sequence: TGTGCCAGCAGCTCAAGTAAGGGACTCCCTTACAATGAGCAGTTCTTC. Translation: CASSSSKGLPYNEQFF.

The gene calls are TRBV7-2 and TRBJ1-2; 8 positions agree with TRBD1. CDR3 length: 14 amino acids. The V gene's germline CDR1 is SGHTA and CDR2 FQGNSA. Trimming at V came to 5 bases and at J to 0 bases, leaving 2 bases not matched to a gene. The CDR3: CASSLDRANYGYTF. In nucleotides, the CDR3 is TGTGCCAGCAGCCTGGACAGGGCTAACTATGGCTACACCTTC. The entire variable domain, with the rest obtained from reference TRBV7-2 and TRBJ1-2, is as follows: GAGVSQSPSNKVTEKGKDVELRCDPISGHTALYWYRQSLGQGLEFLIYFQGNSAPDKSGLPSDRFSAERTGGSVSTLTIQRTQQEDSAVYLCASSLDRANYGYTFGSGTRLTVV.

The chain uses TRBV19 and TRBJ2-1; 8 bases are a match to TRBD1. The CDR3 runs 12 residues. Germline trimming cut 10 bases from V and 8 bases from J; bases unmatched to any gene: 7. CDR1 is LNHDA and CDR2 is SQIVND in the germline V gene (reference sequence). CDR3 in DNA: TGTGCCACCGGACAGGGTAGCGATGAGCAGTTCTTC. Its translation: CATGQGSDEQFF.

V gene TRBV10-3 combines with J gene TRBJ2-3; 7 nucleotides match TRBD2. Per the germline V gene, CDR1 is ENHRY and CDR2 is SYGVKD. J gave up 2 bases and V 10 bases, and 9 bases lay outside the gene matches. The CDR3 contains 14 residues. CDR3 region: CATKRDRNTDTQYF. CDR3 coding DNA: TGTGCCACCAAGCGGGATCGGAACACAGATACGCAGTATTTT.

The V call is TRBV6-4, the J call TRBJ2-3, with 8 bases aligning to TRBD2. Germline CDR1 reads MRHNA; CDR2 reads SNTAGT. The CDR3 is 15 amino acids. The trim removed 6 bases at V and 2 bases at J, leaving 7 bases unmatched. CDR3 nucleotides: TGTGCCAGCAGCTTAAGCGGGAGCCACACAGATACGCAGTATTTT. Translation gives CASSLSGSHTDTQYF.

This chain links TRBV15 with TRBJ2-7; D unclear. V was clipped by 0 bases and J by 7 bases, with 7 bases between them. Germline V gene sequence: CDR1 LNHNV, CDR2 YYDKDF (reference sequence). CDR3 length equals 12 residues. The CDR3 coding sequence is TGTGCCACCAGCAGAGATCTGACAGAGCAGTACTTC. It encodes CATSRDLTEQYF.